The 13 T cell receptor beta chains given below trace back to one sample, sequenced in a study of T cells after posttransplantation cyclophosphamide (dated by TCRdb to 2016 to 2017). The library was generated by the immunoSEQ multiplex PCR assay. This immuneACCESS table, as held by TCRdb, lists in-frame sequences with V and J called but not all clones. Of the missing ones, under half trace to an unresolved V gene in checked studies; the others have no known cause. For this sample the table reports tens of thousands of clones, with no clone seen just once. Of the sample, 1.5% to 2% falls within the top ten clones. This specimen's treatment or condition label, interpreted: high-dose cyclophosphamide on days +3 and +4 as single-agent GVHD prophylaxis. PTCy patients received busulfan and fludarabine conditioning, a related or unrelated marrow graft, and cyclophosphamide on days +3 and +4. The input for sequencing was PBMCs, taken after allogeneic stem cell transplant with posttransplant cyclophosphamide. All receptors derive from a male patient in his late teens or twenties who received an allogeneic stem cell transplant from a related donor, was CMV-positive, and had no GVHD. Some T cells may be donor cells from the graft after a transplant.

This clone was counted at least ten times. The CDR3 here is CASSKSAGAKDTEAFF. The CDR3 coding sequence is TGTGCCAGCAGCAAATCGGCAGGGGCGAAGGATACTGAAGCTTTCTTT. This chain uses TRBV21-1 with TRBJ1-1; the D call of TRBD1 is as the table states it, not checked on the DNA. TRBV21-1 is a recognized pseudogene. This CDR3 spans 16 amino acids.

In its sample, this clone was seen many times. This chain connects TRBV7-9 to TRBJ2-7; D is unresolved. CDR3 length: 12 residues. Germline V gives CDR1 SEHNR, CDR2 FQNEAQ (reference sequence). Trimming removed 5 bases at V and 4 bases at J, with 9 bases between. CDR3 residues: CASSNGQYEQYF. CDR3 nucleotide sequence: TGTGCCAGCAGCAATGGGCAGTACGAGCAGTACTTC. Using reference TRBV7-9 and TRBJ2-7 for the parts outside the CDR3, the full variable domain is DTGVSQNPRHKITKRGQNVTFRCDPISEHNRLYWYRQTLGQGPEFLTYFQNEAQLEKSRLLSDRFSAERPKGSFSTLEIQRTEQGDSAMYLCASSNGQYEQYFGPGTRLTVT.

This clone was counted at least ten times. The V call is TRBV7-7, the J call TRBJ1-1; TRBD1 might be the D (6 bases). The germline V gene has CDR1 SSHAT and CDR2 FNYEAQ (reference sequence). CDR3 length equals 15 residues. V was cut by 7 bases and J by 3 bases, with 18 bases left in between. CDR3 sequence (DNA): TGTGCCAGCACCCCTTACACATCAGGGGACACTGAAGCTTTCTTT. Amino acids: CASTPYTSGDTEAFF.

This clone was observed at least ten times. As DNA, the CDR3 is TGTGCCAGCAGCCAAGATCTCGCGGGGGACTACGAGCAGTACTTC. It codes for CASSQDLAGDYEQYF. The J gene is TRBJ2-7, the V gene TRBV14, with TRBD2 identical over 7 bases. Trimming took 0 bases from V and 3 from J; bases not matched to a gene: 5. CDR3 length equals 15 residues. Germline values: CDR1 SGHDN, CDR2 FVKESK.

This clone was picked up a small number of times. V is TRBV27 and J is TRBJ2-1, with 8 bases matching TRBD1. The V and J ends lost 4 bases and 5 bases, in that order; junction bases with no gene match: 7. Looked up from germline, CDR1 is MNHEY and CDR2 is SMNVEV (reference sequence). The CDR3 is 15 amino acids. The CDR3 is CASSSRQGRNNEQFF. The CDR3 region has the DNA TGTGCCAGCAGTTCCCGACAGGGGAGGAACAATGAGCAGTTCTTC.

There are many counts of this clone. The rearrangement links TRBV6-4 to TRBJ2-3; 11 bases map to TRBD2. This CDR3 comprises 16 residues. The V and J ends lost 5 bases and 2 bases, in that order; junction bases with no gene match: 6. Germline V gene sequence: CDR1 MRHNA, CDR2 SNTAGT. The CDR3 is CASSTLAGGTTDTQYF. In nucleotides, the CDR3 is TGTGCCAGCAGTACTCTAGCGGGGGGTACCACAGATACGCAGTATTTT.

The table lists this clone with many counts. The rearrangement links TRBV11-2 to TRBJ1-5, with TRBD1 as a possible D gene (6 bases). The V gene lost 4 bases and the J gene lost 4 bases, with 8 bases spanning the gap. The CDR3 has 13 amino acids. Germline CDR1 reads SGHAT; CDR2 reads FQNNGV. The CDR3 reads CASSSGANQPQHF. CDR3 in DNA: TGTGCCAGCAGCTCAGGGGCTAATCAGCCCCAGCATTTT.

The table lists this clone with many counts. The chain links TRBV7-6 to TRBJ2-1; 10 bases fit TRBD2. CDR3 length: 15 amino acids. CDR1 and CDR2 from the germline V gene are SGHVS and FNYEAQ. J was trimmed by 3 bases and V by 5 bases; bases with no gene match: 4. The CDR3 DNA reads TGTGCCAGCAGCCGAGCGGGGGGGGGCTACAATGAGCAGTTCTTC. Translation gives CASSRAGGGYNEQFF.

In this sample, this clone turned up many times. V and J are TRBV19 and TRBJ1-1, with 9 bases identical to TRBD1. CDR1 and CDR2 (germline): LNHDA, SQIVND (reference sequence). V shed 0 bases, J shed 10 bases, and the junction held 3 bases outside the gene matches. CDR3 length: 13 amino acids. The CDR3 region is CASSIDYRGPAFF. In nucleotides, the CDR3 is TGTGCCAGTAGTATAGACTACAGGGGGCCAGCTTTCTTT. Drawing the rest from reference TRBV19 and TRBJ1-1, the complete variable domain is DGGITQSPKYLFRKEGQNVTLSCEQNLNHDAMYWYRQDPGQGLRLIYYSQIVNDFQKGDIAEGYSVSREKKESFPLTVTSAQKNPTAFYLCASSIDYRGPAFFGQGTRLTVV.

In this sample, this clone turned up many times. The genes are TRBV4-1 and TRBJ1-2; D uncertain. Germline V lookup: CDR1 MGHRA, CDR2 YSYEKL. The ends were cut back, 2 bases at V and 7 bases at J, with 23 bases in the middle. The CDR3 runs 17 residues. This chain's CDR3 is CASSQYMVAGRVGGYTF. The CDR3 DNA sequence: TGCGCCAGCAGCCAATACATGGTCGCCGGGAGGGTTGGTGGCTACACCTTC.

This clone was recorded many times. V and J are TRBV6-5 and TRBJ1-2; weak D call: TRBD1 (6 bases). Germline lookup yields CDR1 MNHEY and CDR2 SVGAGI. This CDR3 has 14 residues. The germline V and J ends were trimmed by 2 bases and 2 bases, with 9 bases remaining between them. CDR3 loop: CASSYDRTNYGYTF. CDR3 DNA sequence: TGTGCCAGCAGTTACGACAGGACAAACTATGGCTACACCTTC.

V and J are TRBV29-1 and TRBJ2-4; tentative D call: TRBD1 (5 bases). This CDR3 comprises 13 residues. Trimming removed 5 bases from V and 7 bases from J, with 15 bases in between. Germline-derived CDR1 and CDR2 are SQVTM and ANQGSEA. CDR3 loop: CSVKGLVSNIQYF. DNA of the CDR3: TGCAGCGTTAAGGGGCTAGTTAGTAACATTCAGTACTTC.

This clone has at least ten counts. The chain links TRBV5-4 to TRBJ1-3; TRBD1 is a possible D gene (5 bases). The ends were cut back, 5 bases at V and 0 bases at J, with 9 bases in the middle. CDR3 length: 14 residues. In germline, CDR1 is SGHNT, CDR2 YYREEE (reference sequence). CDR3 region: CASSSTGSGNTIYF. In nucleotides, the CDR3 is TGTGCCAGCAGTTCTACAGGCTCTGGAAACACCATATATTTT.